This T cell receptor beta chain was documented in a study of T cell responses to AZD1222 COVID-19 vaccine. Study-wide results and limits: Clonal diversity was possibly underestimated, and the donors were mostly white British, with more females. Vaccine-related CD4 TCRs covered spike, predominating at 160-218 and 743-854. Unmutated variant regions are reportedly targeted by nearly half of spike-specific TCRs. Scientists sampled the repertoires only once the peak T cell response had passed.

On this clone: The antigen is unknown.

Germline V gene sequence: CDR1 SGHRS, CDR2 YFSETQ. V was clipped by 3 bases and J by 8 bases, with 9 bases between them. The CDR3 length is 13 residues. Assay used: immunoSEQ multiplex PCR; TCRdb lists only in-frame clones, some missing. The table has around 140,000 clones, 80% to 95% seen once. This clonotype was obtained from an adult in good health. The specimen was peripheral blood, collected on day 0 of AZD1222 vaccination. The gene calls are TRBV5-1 and TRBJ1-6; maybe TRBD1 (5 bases). The CDR3 is CASSSGQHSPLHF. DNA for the CDR3: TGCGCCAGCAGCTCGGGGCAGCATTCACCCCTCCACTTT.